This T cell receptor (beta chain) was recorded in a study of PD-1 blockade in classical Hodgkin lymphoma (dated by TCRdb to the early 2020s). Concerning the study at large: Nivolumab dosing was 3 mg/kg intravenously every 2 weeks, continuing until either disease progression or unacceptable toxicity. The study used CyTOF and TCR beta sequencing to define a peripheral blood immune signature of response to PD-1 blockade in classical Hodgkin lymphoma. Study-wide findings and limitations: Baseline diversity similar to that of newly diagnosed patients was observed in trial patients achieving complete response, whereas significantly lower diversity was observed in partial responders and progressors. Diversity was lower in patients who began nivolumab less than 1 year after ASCT, so these patients were left out of later analyses to avoid confounding by immune reconstitution. Baseline TCR diversity was reported to be lower in newly diagnosed patients than in healthy donors and to be lower still in relapsed/refractory patients. The study was restricted to a single clinical trial cohort, and the causes of repertoire differences, possibly disease activity or prior therapy, were left undefined. CD4+ but not CD8+ TCR diversity rose significantly by C4D1 (p=0.0027 vs p=0.16), most apparent in complete responders (p=0.02).

The V and J ends are trimmed by 1 base and 6 bases, leaving 15 bases between them. The CDR3, cysteine through phenylalanine, is 16 amino acids long. Only CDR3 DNA is held: 48 bases, read in frame from base 1. The germline V gene provides CDR1 LGHNA and CDR2 YNFKEQ. On this clone: There is no known antigen for this receptor. Qualities for individual bases were not recorded, and no much larger clone is one base off.

Genomic DNA was isolated using the Qiagen DNeasy kit from unsorted PBMCs as well as from negatively selected CD4+ and CD8+ fractions. TCR beta CDR3 regions were subjected to amplification by immunoSEQ multiplex PCR with primers that anneal to V and J segments. A synthetic immune receptor repertoire was used to minimize amplification bias, and any residual bias was removed computationally once sequencing was done. The paper's data handling went like this. Repertoire diversity was quantified as the Shannon entropy index using custom Python scripts. Unsorted, CD4+ and CD8+ repertoires were analyzed separately, except in combined analyses where CD4+ and CD8+ sequences were merged in silico. Clonal expansion was defined as a frequency increase of at least 2-fold after treatment compared with C1D1, and clones undetected at baseline were assigned a pseudocount of 0.5. Singleton clones were defined as clones with 0 or 1 copy at C1D1, and non-singleton clones were defined as clones with 2 or more copies. Clones expanded in unsorted samples were annotated as CD4+, CD8+ or unknown by matching protein sequences in sorted samples from the same patient. Wilcoxon tests on paired samples were used to test changes in diversity from C1D1 to C4D1. TCRdb re-hosts the immuneACCESS table, in-frame sequences only. Its copies lack some clones; in the studies checked, an unresolved V gene accounts for under half of them, and the cause for the rest is not known. The V and J calls and clone size come from that table; D and trimming were worked out from the DNA. Recorded for this sample are about 46,000 clones; around 80% of them occurred a single time. About 20% of the sample goes to the ten largest clones.

The time point label corresponds to: cycle 2 day 1 (C2D1) of nivolumab. Every trial patient had relapsed following autologous stem cell transplantation, and prior brentuximab vedotin exposure was what differed among cohorts A, B and C. The trial cohort included roughly 60 patients with relapsed/refractory classical Hodgkin lymphoma, and each patient had a best overall response of complete response, partial response or progressive disease. In the multi-cohort phase II CheckMate 205 trial, trial patients received single-agent nivolumab. Best overall response was determined by an independent review committee according to the 2007 International Working Group response criteria. Trial PBMCs were collected immediately before nivolumab initiation (C1D1) and during therapy at cycle 2 day 1 and cycle 4 day 1. Peripheral blood was collected in 8 mL Vacutainer Cell Preparation Tubes, from which PBMCs were isolated by centrifugation and then cryopreserved.

The clonotype originates from a human donor with classical Hodgkin lymphoma. The input for sequencing was peripheral blood mononuclear cells (PBMCs), taken before the second cycle of nivolumab. Recombination connected TRBV4-2 to TRBJ2-2; a weak D assignment points to TRBD2 (5 bases agree). Read as DNA, the sequence is TGTGCCAGCAGCCAAGCCCCAGCGGCGTGGGCCGGGGAGCTGTTTTTT. This gives the protein CASSQAPAAWAGELFF.